What follows are 19 T cell receptor beta chains derived from one specimen sequenced in a study of cytomegalovirus exposure and HLA in healthy donors. Clones were sequenced by immunoSEQ multiplex PCR, and TCRdb holds only the in-frame ones, with some missing. Of hundreds of thousands of clones in the sample, 86% were seen once. The material sequenced was PBMCs. These receptors originate from a woman aged 18-35 years in good health and CMV-seronegative.

The sample holds one count of this clone. The chain employs TRBV6-1 and TRBJ1-1; 9 bases fit TRBD1. CDR3 size: 14 residues. Looked up from germline, CDR1 is MNHNS and CDR2 is SASEGT. Losses at the gene ends were 7 bases for V and 4 bases for J; bases not matched to a gene: 7. The CDR3 loop is CASTIGQGFTEAFF. As DNA, the CDR3 is TGTGCCAGCACGATAGGACAGGGGTTCACTGAAGCTTTCTTT.

The genes are TRBV27 and TRBJ2-2; D not certain. Trimming removed 2 bases at V and 7 bases at J, with 8 bases between. CDR3 length: 13 residues. The germline V gene encodes CDR1 MNHEY and CDR2 SMNVEV (reference sequence). The chain's CDR3 is CASSLEVYGELFF. CDR3 in DNA: TGTGCCAGCAGTTTAGAGGTTTACGGGGAGCTGTTTTTT.

The CDR3 is CASRLGRAYNSPLHF. DNA for the CDR3: TGTGCAAGTCGCCTGGGGAGGGCGTATAATTCACCCCTCCACTTT. The chain carries TRBV12-2 and TRBJ1-6. TRBV12-2 corresponds to a pseudogene. The CDR3 extends over 15 amino acids.

The chain joins TRBV18 to TRBJ2-2; D ambiguous. Germline assignment: CDR1 KGHSH and CDR2 LQKENI. This CDR3 is built from 12 residues. Trimming cost V 3 bases and J 6 bases, with 5 bases left between them. DNA of the CDR3: TGTGCCAGCTCACCCTTCCCCGGGGAGCTGTTTTTT. As protein: CASSPFPGELFF.

This clone was observed a few times. The CDR3 loop reads CASAGDRGLSQPQHF. CDR3 sequence (DNA): TGTGCCAGCGCGGGGGACAGGGGGCTTAGTCAGCCCCAGCATTTT. The gene calls are TRBV11-2 and TRBJ1-5, with 12 bases matching TRBD1. The CDR3 contains 15 residues. After removal of 8 bases from V and 6 bases from J, the junction contained 8 bases not matched to a gene. The germline V gene encodes CDR1 SGHAT and CDR2 FQNNGV. The variable domain in full, completed from reference TRBV11-2 and TRBJ1-5, reads EAGVAQSPRYKIIEKRQSVAFWCNPISGHATLYWYQQILGQGPKLLIQFQNNGVVDDSQLPKDRFSAERLKGVDSTLKIQPAKLEDSAVYLCASAGDRGLSQPQHFGDGTRLSIL.

The chain has TRBV9 and TRBJ2-2; TRBD2 aligns across 8 bases. The CDR3 loop spans 17 amino acids. Unmatched junction bases numbered 7, after V lost 0 bases and J lost 3 bases. The germline CDR1 and CDR2 sequences are SGDLS and YYNGEE. The CDR3 reads CASSVETGLAYTGELFF. The CDR3 DNA reads as TGTGCCAGCAGCGTAGAGACAGGACTAGCATACACCGGGGAGCTGTTTTTT.

The J gene is TRBJ2-1, the V gene TRBV4-1; D may be TRBD1 (6 bases). From germline, CDR1 is MGHRA and CDR2 YSYEKL. Trimming removed 4 bases at V and 8 bases at J, with 9 bases between. This CDR3 comprises 12 residues. The DNA for the CDR3 is TGCGCCAGCAGCCCACAGGGAGATGAGCAGTTCTTC. Translating it yields CASSPQGDEQFF.

The chain links TRBV4-1 to TRBJ2-3; 8 nucleotides match TRBD2. V lost 0 bases and J lost 5; bases outside the gene matches: 10. The CDR3 is made up of 17 amino acids. Germline V gives CDR1 MGHRA, CDR2 YSYEKL. The CDR3 DNA reads TGCGCCAGCAGCCAAGACGGATCGGGGGGGGTTGTAGATACGCAGTATTTT. This gives the protein CASSQDGSGGVVDTQYF.

The V gene is TRBV6-5, the J gene TRBJ2-7; weak D call: TRBD2 (5 bases). Germline CDR1 MNHEY, CDR2 SVGAGI. The length of the CDR3 is 13 residues. V shed 5 bases and J shed 5 bases, with 13 bases lying between them. In DNA form, the CDR3 reads TGTGCCAGCAGTGAAGCGTCCGGGGACGAGCAGTACTTC. The encoded protein is CASSEASGDEQYF.

The chain uses TRBV9 and TRBJ1-4; TRBD1 is a possible D gene (5 bases). Between the trimmed V and J ends, which lost 3 bases and 5 bases, there was a span of 14 bases. Germline V CDR1 and CDR2: SGDLS, YYNGEE. CDR3 length equals 15 residues. CDR3 bases: TGTGCCAGCAGCGGGGGCGGCCCTTCCAATGAAAAACTGTTTTTT. It yields the protein CASSGGGPSNEKLFF.

The J gene is TRBJ2-7, the V gene TRBV27; tentatively, D is TRBD2 (6 bases). V dropped 4 bases and J dropped 3 bases, with 13 bases sitting between them. The CDR3 is 14 residues long. The V gene's germline CDR1 is MNHEY and CDR2 SMNVEV (reference sequence). In nucleotides, the CDR3 is TGTGCCAGCAGTTCCCCGACTAGGGGCTACGAGCAGTACTTC. It encodes CASSSPTRGYEQYF.

The rearrangement uses TRBV11-1 and TRBJ1-1, with 7 nucleotides matching TRBD1. Germline CDR1 SGHAT, CDR2 FQDESV (reference sequence). The ends lost 1 base at V and 11 bases at J; junction bases unmatched: 10. CDR3 length equals 14 residues. DNA for the CDR3: TGTGCCAGCAGCTTAGTTGTAGGGGGCCGAGCGGCTTTCTTT. Residues: CASSLVVGGRAAFF.

The chain couples TRBV2 to TRBJ1-2; D remains unclear. Germline V gives CDR1 SNHLY, CDR2 FYNNEI. Trimming stripped 5 bases from V and 4 bases from J, with 5 bases between. The CDR3 is 11 residues long. CDR3 DNA sequence: TGTGCCAGCAGTACAAGCTATGGCTACACCTTC. The encoded protein is CASSTSYGYTF.

This sequence joins TRBV4-1 and TRBJ2-2; D is possibly TRBD1 (7 bases). V lost 4 bases, J lost 2 bases, and 14 bases lay in between. The germline gives CDR1 MGHRA, CDR2 YSYEKL. CDR3 length: 16 residues. CDR3 amino acids: CASSLRQGGNTGELFF. The CDR3 coding sequence is TGCGCCAGCAGCCTCCGACAGGGAGGAAACACCGGGGAGCTGTTTTTT.

The genes are TRBV5-1 and TRBJ2-1; TRBD1 might be the D (5 bases). V was shortened by 2 bases and J by 8 bases, with 17 bases between the two germline ends. The CDR3 sequence is 15 residues long. The germline CDR1 and CDR2 sequences are SGHRS and YFSETQ. CDR3 DNA sequence: TGCGCCAGCAGCTTACCCACAGGACATAACTATGAGCAGTTCTTC. Translation: CASSLPTGHNYEQFF.

This chain connects TRBV6-1 to TRBJ1-1; D uncertain. This CDR3 has 15 amino acids. Per the germline V gene, CDR1 is MNHNS and CDR2 is SASEGT. V lost 2 bases, J lost 7 bases, and 17 bases lay in between. The CDR3: CASSESPDILVEAFF. The CDR3 DNA reads as TGTGCCAGCAGTGAAAGCCCAGACATATTAGTTGAAGCTTTCTTT.

V usage is TRBV6-5 and J usage is TRBJ1-3; 7 bases line up with TRBD1. Germline V gene lookup returns CDR1 MNHEY and CDR2 SVGAGI. Germline trimming cut 0 bases from V and 7 bases from J; bases unmatched to any gene: 0. This CDR3 is built from 13 residues. The CDR3, as DNA: TGTGCCAGCAGTTACTCACAGGGGAACACCATATATTTT. It codes for CASSYSQGNTIYF.

The rearrangement joins TRBV27 to TRBJ1-2, with D maybe TRBD1 (5 bases). V was clipped by 0 bases and J by 5 bases, with 10 bases between them. Germline V gives CDR1 MNHEY, CDR2 SMNVEV (reference sequence). The CDR3 runs 14 residues. CDR3 in DNA: TGTGCCAGCAGTTTATCGATCAGGGCTTATGGCTACACCTTC. It codes for CASSLSIRAYGYTF.

This clone is a singleton in its sample. The V and J genes are TRBV27 and TRBJ2-7, with TRBD2 identical over 7 bases. CDR3 length equals 16 residues. The ends lost 0 bases at V and 3 bases at J; junction bases unmatched: 8. The germline CDR1 and CDR2 sequences are MNHEY and SMNVEV (reference sequence). The chain's CDR3 is CASSLSVSGTHYEQYF. The CDR3 nucleotides are TGTGCCAGCAGTTTATCTGTGAGCGGGACCCACTACGAGCAGTACTTC.